This T cell receptor beta chain was sequenced during a study of shared T cell receptors in the human thymus. The germline CDR1 and CDR2 sequences are PRHDT and FYEKMQ (reference sequence). There are 14 residues in the CDR3. A word on this clone: The junction differs from germline at one of its ends, possibly a read error.

Only in-frame clones appear in the TCRdb table, and some are missing; sequencing was by immunoSEQ multiplex PCR. The top ten hold roughly 0.013% of the sample, which has 540,000 or so clones, 70% to 80% seen once. The same data also contributed to another study, on human thymus T cells.

Sequenced sample: thymocytes. This sequence joins TRBV13 and TRBJ2-7, with D tentatively TRBD1 (6 bases). The receptor comes from a boy in the first two years of life with a congenital heart defect. In DNA, the CDR3 is TGTGCCAGCAGCTTTAGGGGGACGGCCTACGGGCAGTACTTC. Translation gives CASSFRGTAYGQYF.